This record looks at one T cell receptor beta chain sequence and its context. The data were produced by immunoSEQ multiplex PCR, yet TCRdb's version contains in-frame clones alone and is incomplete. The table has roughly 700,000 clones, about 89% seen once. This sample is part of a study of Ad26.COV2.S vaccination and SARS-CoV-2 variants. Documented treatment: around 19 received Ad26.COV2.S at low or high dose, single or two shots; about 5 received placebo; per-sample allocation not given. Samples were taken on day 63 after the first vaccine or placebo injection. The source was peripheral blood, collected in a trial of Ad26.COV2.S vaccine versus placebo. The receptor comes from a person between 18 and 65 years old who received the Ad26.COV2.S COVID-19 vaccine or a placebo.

CDR3 region: CASSSLEETEAFF. The CDR3 DNA follows: TGTGCCAGCAGCTCCCTAGAGGAGACTGAAGCTTTCTTT. The gene calls are TRBV7-6 and TRBJ1-1, with no clear D. Trimming removed 4 bases at V and 5 bases at J, with 11 bases between. The CDR3 has 13 amino acids. From germline, CDR1 is SGHVS and CDR2 FNYEAQ.